This entry features one T cell receptor (beta chain) sequence. The data were taken from a study of blood T cell repertoires in COVID-19. Libraries were prepared by immunoSEQ multiplex PCR; TCRdb keeps only in-frame clonotypes and omits some of them. In the table there are roughly 110,000 clones, approximately 80% of which are singletons. The sequencing input was peripheral blood. The sequence was collected from an older woman with acute or convalescent COVID-19.

CDR3 DNA sequence: TGTGCCAGCATGGCACCTGGGGCCAACGTCCTGACTTTC. Amino acid sequence: CASMAPGANVLTF. V gene TRBV21-1 combines with J gene TRBJ2-6; the D call in the table, TRBD1, was not verified against the DNA. TRBV21-1 has pseudogene status. The CDR3 has 13 amino acids.